This T cell receptor beta chain is from a study of vaccination and CD4 T cells after COVID-19. Study-wide background: Participants were given two doses of BNT162b2 or mRNA-1273 vaccine.

This clonotype has only a few counts. The antigen is not known. The V gene's germline CDR1 is MNHEY and CDR2 SVGAGI. This CDR3 is 15 amino acids long. V lost 0 bases, J lost 4 bases, and 4 bases stayed unmatched. Study results and limitations: Post-vaccination, and not before, a median 86.3% of reactive clones appeared in convalescent patients.

The Oncomine TCR Beta short-read assay was applied to DNA of cultured CD4+ T cells. Using the QIAamp micro DNA kit, genomic DNA was extracted from the CD4+ T cells that had been cultured. TCRdb ran MiXCR on the PCR reads and lists one entry per CDR3 protein. The table shows approximately 18,000 distinct CDR3 sequences, with around 45% occurring only once. The treatment is: approximately nine-day PBMC culture with coronavirus spike peptide pools or control peptides (ViraFEST assay). Before TCRs were sequenced, ViraFEST expanded antigen-specific T cells with peptide pools. Sample: CD4+ T cells from blood, cultured in vitro, taken after SARS-CoV-2 vaccination. The clonotype originates from a human donor who had recovered from COVID-19. The chain has TRBV6-5 and TRBJ2-7; 9 nucleotides match TRBD1. CDR3 residues: CASSYSPGQGYEQYF. The CDR3 DNA reads as TGTGCCAGCAGTTACTCGCCGGGACAGGGATACGAGCAGTACTTC.